This T cell receptor beta chain originates from a study of regulatory T cells. In this sample, this clone turned up once. Its antigen is not known. The primer mix had 52 TRBV and 13 TRBJ primers. The method was immunoSEQ multiplex PCR; TCRdb's version includes in-frame clones alone and lacks a portion of them. Of some 20,000 clones listed, more than 70% are singletons. Notes on the study in general: Skewed V and J usage and few unique V-J pairs marked patient repertoires, most in Tregs. In CD3G-deficient patients, conventional CD4+ T cells were enriched for hydrophobic CDR3 residues at positions 6 and 7.

V lost 2 bases, J lost 6 bases, and 9 bases lay in between. The germline V gene has CDR1 MNHEY and CDR2 SMNVEV (reference sequence). There are 13 residues in the CDR3. The sample was conventional CD4+ T cells sorted from blood. This receptor was obtained from a child under 18 with CD3G deficiency. The rearrangement uses TRBV27 and TRBJ2-3, with no clear D. CDR3 nucleotide sequence: TGTGCCAGCAGTTTAAGTCCTTCTGATACGCAGTATTTT. This encodes CASSLSPSDTQYF.